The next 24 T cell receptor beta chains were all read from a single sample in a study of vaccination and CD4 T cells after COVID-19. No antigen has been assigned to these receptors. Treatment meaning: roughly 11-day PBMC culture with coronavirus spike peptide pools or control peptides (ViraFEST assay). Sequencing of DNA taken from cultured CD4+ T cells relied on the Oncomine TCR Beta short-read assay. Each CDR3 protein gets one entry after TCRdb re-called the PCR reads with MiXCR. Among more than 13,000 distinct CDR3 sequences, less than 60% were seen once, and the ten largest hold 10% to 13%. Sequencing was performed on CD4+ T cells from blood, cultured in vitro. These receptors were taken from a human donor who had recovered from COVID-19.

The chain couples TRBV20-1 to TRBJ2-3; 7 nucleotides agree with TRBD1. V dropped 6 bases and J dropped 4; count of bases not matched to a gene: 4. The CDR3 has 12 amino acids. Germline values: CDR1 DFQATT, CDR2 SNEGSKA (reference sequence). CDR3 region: CSASTGPDTQYF. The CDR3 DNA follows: TGCAGTGCGTCGACAGGGCCAGATACGCAGTATTTT.

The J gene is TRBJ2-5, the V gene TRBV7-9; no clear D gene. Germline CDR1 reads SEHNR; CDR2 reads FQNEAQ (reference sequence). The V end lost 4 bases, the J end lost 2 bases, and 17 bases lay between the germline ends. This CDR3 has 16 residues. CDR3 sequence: CASSSPPSGEQETQYF. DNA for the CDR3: TGTGCCAGCAGCTCTCCTCCTTCGGGCGAACAAGAGACCCAGTACTTC.

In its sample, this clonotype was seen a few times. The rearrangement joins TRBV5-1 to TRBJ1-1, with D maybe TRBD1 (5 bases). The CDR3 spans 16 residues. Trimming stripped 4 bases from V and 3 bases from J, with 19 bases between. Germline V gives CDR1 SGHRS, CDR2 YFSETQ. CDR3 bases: TGCGCCAGCAGCAGAACCCAGGGAATTGGGGACACTGAAGCTTTCTTT. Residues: CASSRTQGIGDTEAFF.

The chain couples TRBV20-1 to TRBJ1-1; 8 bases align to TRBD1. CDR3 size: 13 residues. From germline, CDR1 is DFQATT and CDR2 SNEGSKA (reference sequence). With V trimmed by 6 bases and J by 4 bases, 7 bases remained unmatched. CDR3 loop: CSAATGGGTEAFF. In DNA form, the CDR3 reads TGCAGTGCCGCAACAGGGGGGGGCACTGAAGCTTTCTTT.

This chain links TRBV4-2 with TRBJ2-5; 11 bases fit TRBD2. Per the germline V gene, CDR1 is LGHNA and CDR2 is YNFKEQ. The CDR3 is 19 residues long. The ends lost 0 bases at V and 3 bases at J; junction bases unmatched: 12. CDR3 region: CASSQEGGSSGRIKETQYF. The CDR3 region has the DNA TGTGCCAGCAGCCAAGAGGGTGGGTCTAGCGGGAGGATAAAAGAGACCCAGTACTTC.

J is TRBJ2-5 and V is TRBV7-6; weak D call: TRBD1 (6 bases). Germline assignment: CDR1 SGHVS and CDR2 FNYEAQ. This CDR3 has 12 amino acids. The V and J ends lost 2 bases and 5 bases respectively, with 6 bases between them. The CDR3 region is CASSLQGETQYF. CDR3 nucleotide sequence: TGTGCCAGCAGCTTACAGGGGGAGACCCAGTACTTC.

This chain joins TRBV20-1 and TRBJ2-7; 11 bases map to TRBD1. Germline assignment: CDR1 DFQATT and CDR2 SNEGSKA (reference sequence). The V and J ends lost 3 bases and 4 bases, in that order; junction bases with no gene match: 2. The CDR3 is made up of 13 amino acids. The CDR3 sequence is CSARGQGGYEQYF. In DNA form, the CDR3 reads TGCAGTGCTAGGGGACAGGGGGGGTACGAGCAGTACTTC.

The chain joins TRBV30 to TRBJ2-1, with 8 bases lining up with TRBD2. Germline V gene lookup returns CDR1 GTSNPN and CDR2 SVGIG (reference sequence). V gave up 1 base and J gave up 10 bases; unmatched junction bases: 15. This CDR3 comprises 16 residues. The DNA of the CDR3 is TGTGCCTGGAGTGCGGAAATGGCGGGACTAGTAGGGGAGCAGTTCTTC. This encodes CAWSAEMAGLVGEQFF. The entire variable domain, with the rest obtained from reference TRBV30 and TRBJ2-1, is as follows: SQTIHQWPATLVQPVGSPLSLECTVEGTSNPNLYWYRQAAGRGLQLLFYSVGIGQISSEVPQNLSASRPQDRQFILSSKKLLLSDSGFYLCAWSAEMAGLVGEQFFGPGTRLTVL.

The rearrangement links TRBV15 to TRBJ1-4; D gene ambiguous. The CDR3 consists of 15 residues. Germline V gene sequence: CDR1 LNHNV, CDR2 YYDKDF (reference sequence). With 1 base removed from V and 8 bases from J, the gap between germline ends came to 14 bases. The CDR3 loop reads CATSRAGRLEEKLFF. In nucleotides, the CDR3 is TGTGCCACCAGCAGAGCTGGTAGGTTAGAGGAAAAACTGTTTTTT.

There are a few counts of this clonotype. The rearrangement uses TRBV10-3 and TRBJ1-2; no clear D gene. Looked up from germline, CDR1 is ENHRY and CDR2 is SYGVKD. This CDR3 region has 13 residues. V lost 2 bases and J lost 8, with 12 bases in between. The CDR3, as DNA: TGTGCCATCAGTGAGGGACTGGCAAGCGGCTACACCTTC. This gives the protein CAISEGLASGYTF.

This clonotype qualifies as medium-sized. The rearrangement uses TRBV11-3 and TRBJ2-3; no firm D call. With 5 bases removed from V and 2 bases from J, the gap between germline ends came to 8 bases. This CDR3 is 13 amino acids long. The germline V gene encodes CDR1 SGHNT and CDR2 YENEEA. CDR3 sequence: CASSAPFTDTQYF. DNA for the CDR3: TGTGCCAGCAGCGCTCCGTTCACAGATACGCAGTATTTT.

CDR3 protein: CASSFGGLGYNEQFF. For the CDR3, the DNA is TGTGCCAGCAGTTTCGGGGGCTTGGGCTACAATGAGCAGTTCTTC. The genes are TRBV28 and TRBJ2-1, with D possibly called TRBD1 or TRBD2 (6 bases each). Trimming stripped 3 bases from V and 3 bases from J, with 12 bases between. CDR1 is MDHEN, CDR2 SYDVKM, per germline. CDR3 length: 15 amino acids.

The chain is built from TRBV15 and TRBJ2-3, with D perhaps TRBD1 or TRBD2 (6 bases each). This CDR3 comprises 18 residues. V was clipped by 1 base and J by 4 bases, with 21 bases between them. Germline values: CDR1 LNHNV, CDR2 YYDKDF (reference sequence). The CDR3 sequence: CATSRGSGAGSYADTQYF. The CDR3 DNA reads TGTGCCACCAGCAGAGGGTCGGGGGCCGGGAGTTATGCAGATACGCAGTATTTT. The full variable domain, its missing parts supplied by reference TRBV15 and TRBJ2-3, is DAMVIQNPRYQVTQFGKPVTLSCSQTLNHNVMYWYQQKSSQAPKLLFHYYDKDFNNEADTPDNFQSRRPNTSFCFLDIRSPGLGDTAMYLCATSRGSGAGSYADTQYFGPGTRLTVL.

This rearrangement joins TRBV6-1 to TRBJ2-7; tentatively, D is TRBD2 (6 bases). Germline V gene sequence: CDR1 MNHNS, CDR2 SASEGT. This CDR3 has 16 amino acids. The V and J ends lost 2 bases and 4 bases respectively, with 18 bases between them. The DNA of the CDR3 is TGTGCCAGCAGTGAATTCCCCCTCACGACTAGATACGAGCAGTACTTC. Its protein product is CASSEFPLTTRYEQYF.

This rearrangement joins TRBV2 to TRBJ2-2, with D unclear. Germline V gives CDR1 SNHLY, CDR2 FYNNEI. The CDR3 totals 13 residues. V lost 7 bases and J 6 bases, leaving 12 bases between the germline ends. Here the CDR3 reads CASTLELAGELFF. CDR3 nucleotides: TGTGCCAGCACCCTAGAACTTGCCGGGGAGCTGTTTTTT. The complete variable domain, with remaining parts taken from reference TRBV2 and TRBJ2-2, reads EPEVTQTPSHQVTQMGQEVILRCVPISNHLYFYWYRQILGQKVEFLVSFYNNEISEKSEIFDDQFSVERPDGSNFTLKIRSTKLEDSAMYFCASTLELAGELFFGEGSRLTVL.

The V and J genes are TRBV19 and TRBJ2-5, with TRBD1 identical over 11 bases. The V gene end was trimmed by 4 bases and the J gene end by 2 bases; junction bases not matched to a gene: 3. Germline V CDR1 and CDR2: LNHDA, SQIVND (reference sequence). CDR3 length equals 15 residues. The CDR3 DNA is TGTGCCAGTAGTAGGGGACAGGGGGTTCAAGAGACCCAGTACTTC. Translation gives CASSRGQGVQETQYF.

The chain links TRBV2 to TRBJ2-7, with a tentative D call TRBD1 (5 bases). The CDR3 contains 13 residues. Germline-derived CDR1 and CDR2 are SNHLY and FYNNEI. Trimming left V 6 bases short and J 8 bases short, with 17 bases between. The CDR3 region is CASSESQGLQQYF. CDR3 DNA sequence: TGTGCCAGCAGCGAGAGTCAGGGTCTTCAGCAGTACTTC. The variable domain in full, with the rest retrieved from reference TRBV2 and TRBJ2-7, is EPEVTQTPSHQVTQMGQEVILRCVPISNHLYFYWYRQILGQKVEFLVSFYNNEISEKSEIFDDQFSVERPDGSNFTLKIRSTKLEDSAMYFCASSESQGLQQYFGPGTRLTVT.

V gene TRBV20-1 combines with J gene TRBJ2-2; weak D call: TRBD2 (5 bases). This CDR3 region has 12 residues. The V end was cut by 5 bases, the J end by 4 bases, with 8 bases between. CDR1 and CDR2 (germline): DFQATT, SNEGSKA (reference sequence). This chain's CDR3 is CSAEGATGELFF. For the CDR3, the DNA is TGCAGTGCTGAGGGAGCCACCGGGGAGCTGTTTTTT.

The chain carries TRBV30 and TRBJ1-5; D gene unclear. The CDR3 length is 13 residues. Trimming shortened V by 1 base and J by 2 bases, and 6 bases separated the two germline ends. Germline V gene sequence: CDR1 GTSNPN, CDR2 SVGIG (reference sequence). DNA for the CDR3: TGTGCCTGGAGTGGGCAGCGCAATCAGCCCCAGCATTTT. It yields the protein CAWSGQRNQPQHF.

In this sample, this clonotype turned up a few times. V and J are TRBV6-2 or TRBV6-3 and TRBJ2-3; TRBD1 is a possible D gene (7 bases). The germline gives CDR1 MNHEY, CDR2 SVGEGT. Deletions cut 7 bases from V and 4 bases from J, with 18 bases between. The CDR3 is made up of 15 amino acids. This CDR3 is CASTKGGGGADTQYF. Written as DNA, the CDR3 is TGTGCCAGCACCAAGGGCGGAGGGGGCGCAGATACGCAGTATTTT.

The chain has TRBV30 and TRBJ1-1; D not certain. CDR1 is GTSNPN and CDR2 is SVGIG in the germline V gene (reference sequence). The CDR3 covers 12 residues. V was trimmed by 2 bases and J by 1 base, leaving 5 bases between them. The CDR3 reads CAWSPGNTEAFF. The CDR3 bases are TGTGCCTGGAGTCCAGGGAACACTGAAGCTTTCTTT.

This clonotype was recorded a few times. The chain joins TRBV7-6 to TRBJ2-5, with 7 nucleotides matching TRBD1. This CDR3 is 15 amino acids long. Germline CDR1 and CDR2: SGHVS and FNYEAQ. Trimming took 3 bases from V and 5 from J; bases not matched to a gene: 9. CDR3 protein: CASSFRQGKRETQYF. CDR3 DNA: TGTGCCAGCAGCTTTAGACAGGGAAAAAGGGAGACCCAGTACTTC.

The CDR3 DNA reads as TGTGCCAGCTCCCAAGGACAGGGAGGAAACACCATATATTTT. It translates to CASSQGQGGNTIYF. The chain employs TRBV6-1 and TRBJ1-3; 8 bases match TRBD1. Losses at the gene ends were 8 bases for V and 4 bases for J; bases not matched to a gene: 7. The CDR3 totals 14 residues. Germline values: CDR1 MNHNS, CDR2 SASEGT.

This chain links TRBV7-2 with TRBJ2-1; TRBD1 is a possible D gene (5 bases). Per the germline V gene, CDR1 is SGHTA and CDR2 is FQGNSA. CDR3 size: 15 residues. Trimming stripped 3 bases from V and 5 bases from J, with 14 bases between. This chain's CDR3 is CASSLSVTVDNEQFF. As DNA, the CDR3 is TGTGCCAGCAGCTTGTCTGTGACAGTGGACAATGAGCAGTTCTTC.